The source of this T cell receptor (beta chain) is a study of TIL therapy for anti-PD-1-resistant metastatic lung cancer. As for the study in general: Tumors carried a median approximately 1.6 non-synonymous mutations per megabase.

Germline V gene data show CDR1 as SGHAT and CDR2 as FQNNGV. The CDR3 consists of 15 residues. Losses at the gene ends were 5 bases for V and 7 bases for J; bases not matched to a gene: 9. The immunoSEQ assay was v3. Each library reached some 2 million read pairs, or about 4.5-6.5 million at deep level. Clones were sequenced by immunoSEQ multiplex PCR, and TCRdb holds only the in-frame ones, with some missing. The sample records under 70,000 clones, over 75% being singletons. Time point meaning: pre-treatment sample, taken before nivolumab and TIL therapy. Patients were adults with stage 4 NSCLC. The source of this sequence is a person between 25 and 80 years old with non-small cell lung cancer. Sequenced here: blood, sampled at baseline. The V call is TRBV11-2, the J call TRBJ2-3; 10 bases agree with TRBD2. CDR3 sequence: CASSRLAGDMNTQYF. CDR3 coding DNA: TGTGCCAGCAGCCGTCTAGCGGGAGACATGAATACGCAGTATTTT.